This T cell receptor beta chain was observed in a study of blood T cell repertoires in COVID-19. In the study overall: Samples of COVID-19 (acute and convalescent) were obtained from the United States, Italy and Spain.

Assay: immunoSEQ multiplex PCR; the TCRdb copy retains only in-frame clones and omits some. Of tens of thousands of clones in the sample, about four fifths are singletons; the top ten hold around 5%. This clone was seen a single time. The CDR3 extends over 16 amino acids. V shed 2 bases and J 2 bases; nucleotides not matched to a gene: 9. Germline lookup yields CDR1 SGHDT and CDR2 YYEEEE. Sequencing was done on a sample of peripheral blood. The origin of this receptor is a man older than 75 with COVID-19, enrolled during active disease. The chain couples TRBV5-6 to TRBJ1-2; TRBD1 matches 7 bases. CDR3 amino acids: CASSLEPTGRNYGYTF. The CDR3 DNA follows: TGTGCCAGCAGCTTAGAACCGACAGGGAGGAACTATGGCTACACCTTC.